These 10 T cell receptor beta chains came from one sample sequenced in a study of identical twins. TCRdb recomputed calls from the 5' RACE reads with MiXCR, one row per CDR3 protein. This sample has some 690,000 distinct CDR3 sequences, with roughly 20% found just once. These data were likewise used in another study, on T cells expressing NK-cell markers.

Input material: PBMCs. The source is a woman in her late teens or twenties in good health.

The genes are TRBV29-1 and TRBJ1-1; D might be TRBD1 (6 bases). Germline assignment: CDR1 SQVTM and CDR2 ANQGSEA. V lost 8 bases and J 1 base, leaving 11 bases between the germline ends. This CDR3 spans 12 amino acids. The CDR3 region is CSIMTGNTEAFF. In nucleotides, the CDR3 is TGCAGCATTATGACAGGGAACACTGAAGCTTTCTTT.

This rearrangement joins TRBV15 to TRBJ2-1; 7 bases agree with TRBD1. The germline V gene encodes CDR1 LNHNV and CDR2 YYDKDF (reference sequence). The junction had 1 base not matched to a gene; V was cut back by 0 bases and J by 8 bases. The CDR3 extends over 13 amino acids. In DNA, the CDR3 is TGTGCCACCAGCAGAGATACAGGGGATGAGCAGTTCTTC. Translating gives CATSRDTGDEQFF.

V is TRBV10-3 and J is TRBJ2-2; D gene unclear. Germline CDR1 ENHRY, CDR2 SYGVKD. The CDR3 covers 13 residues. V lost 7 bases and J lost 4, with 10 bases in between. CDR3 in amino acids: CAITGKATGELFF. Written as DNA, the CDR3 is TGTGCCATCACTGGGAAGGCCACCGGGGAGCTGTTTTTT.

This clonotype was picked up a small number of times. This rearrangement joins TRBV27 to TRBJ2-7, with unresolved D. The V end was cut by 0 bases, the J end by 6 bases, with 15 bases between. This CDR3 comprises 15 residues. Germline-derived CDR1 and CDR2 are MNHEY and SMNVEV (reference sequence). CDR3 DNA sequence: TGTGCCAGCAGTTTATCCCCAAGGCGAGTCGGCGAGCAGTACTTC. Translated, it gives CASSLSPRRVGEQYF.

This clonotype has a handful of counts. The J gene is TRBJ1-2, the V gene TRBV29-1; 7 nucleotides align to TRBD1. Germline V lookup: CDR1 SQVTM, CDR2 ANQGSEA. V dropped 4 bases and J dropped 7; count of bases not matched to a gene: 9. CDR3 size: 13 residues. In DNA, the CDR3 is TGCAGCGTTGGGGTCGAGGGGGCGGGTGGCTACACCTTC. Encoded protein: CSVGVEGAGGYTF.

The chain links TRBV20-1 to TRBJ2-7; D possibly corresponds to TRBD2 (6 bases). The CDR3 is 14 amino acids. Trimming shortened V by 1 base and J by 4 bases, and 14 bases separated the two germline ends. Germline V gives CDR1 DFQATT, CDR2 SNEGSKA (reference sequence). The CDR3 protein is CSARAAGRIYEQYF. In DNA, the CDR3 is TGCAGTGCTAGAGCTGCCGGGAGAATTTACGAGCAGTACTTC.

The chain joins TRBV6-5 to TRBJ2-4; 9 positions match TRBD1. The V segment lost 5 bases and the J segment 9 bases; nucleotides outside the gene matches: 11. The CDR3 spans 15 residues. Germline-derived CDR1 and CDR2 are MNHEY and SVGAGI. This CDR3 reads CASSNPGQGLGIQYF. CDR3 coding DNA: TGTGCCAGCAGTAACCCGGGACAGGGACTGGGCATTCAGTACTTC.

The chain recombines TRBV20-1 with TRBJ1-2; D remains ambiguous. With 6 bases removed from V and 6 bases from J, the gap between germline ends came to 17 bases. Germline-derived CDR1 and CDR2 are DFQATT and SNEGSKA (reference sequence). The CDR3 contains 13 residues. CDR3 residues: CSAPSPGWDGYTF. CDR3 nucleotides: TGCAGTGCGCCCTCCCCAGGCTGGGATGGCTACACCTTC.

The chain joins TRBV29-1 to TRBJ2-7; D gene unclear. Trimming left V 5 bases short and J 4 bases short, with 12 bases between. This CDR3 is 12 amino acids long. Germline V CDR1 and CDR2: SQVTM, ANQGSEA. The CDR3 loop is CSVSLGAYEQYF. The CDR3 region has the DNA TGCAGCGTTTCTTTAGGAGCATACGAGCAGTACTTC.

This clonotype was seen a handful of times. The chain has TRBV19 and TRBJ1-5; D might be TRBD1 (5 bases). CDR1 LNHDA and CDR2 SQIVND come from the germline V gene (reference sequence). This CDR3 has 15 residues. Trimming stripped 8 bases from V and 0 bases from J, with 14 bases between. DNA for the CDR3: TGTGCCAGTTCGGGACTCCAAATTAGCAATCAGCCCCAGCATTTT. Translating gives CASSGLQISNQPQHF.